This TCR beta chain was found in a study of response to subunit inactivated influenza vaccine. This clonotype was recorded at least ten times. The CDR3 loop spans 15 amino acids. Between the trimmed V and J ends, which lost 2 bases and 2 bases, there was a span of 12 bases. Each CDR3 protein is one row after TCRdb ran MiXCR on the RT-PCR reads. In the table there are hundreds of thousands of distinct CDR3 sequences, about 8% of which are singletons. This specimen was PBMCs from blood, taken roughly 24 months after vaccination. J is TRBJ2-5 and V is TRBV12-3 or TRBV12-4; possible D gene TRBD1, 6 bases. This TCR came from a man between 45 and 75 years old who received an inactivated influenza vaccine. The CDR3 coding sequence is TGTGCCAGCAGTTTAATGGGACACCTTCAAGAGACCCAGTACTTC. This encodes CASSLMGHLQETQYF.